The 4 T cell receptor beta chains listed next were all sequenced from one sample in a study of cytomegalovirus exposure and HLA in healthy donors. With 60 Vbeta and 13 Jbeta primers, the PCR was carried out. Method: immunoSEQ multiplex PCR; TCRdb's copy keeps in-frame clones and lacks some. This table has around 92,000 clones, 81% appearing once. What was sequenced was PBMCs. The receptors shown here come from a girl aged 2 to 10 in good health and CMV-seropositive.

This CDR3 reads CASEGTGMNYEQYF. The CDR3 bases are TGTGCCAGCGAAGGGACAGGGATGAACTACGAGCAGTACTTC. V and J are TRBV25-1 and TRBJ2-7; 9 nucleotides line up with TRBD1. After removal of 8 bases from V and 3 bases from J, the junction contained 8 bases not matched to a gene. In germline, CDR1 is MGHDK, CDR2 SYGVNS. CDR3 size: 14 residues.

The gene calls are TRBV27 and TRBJ2-7, with D perhaps matching TRBD2 (7 bases). The germline gives CDR1 MNHEY, CDR2 SMNVEV (reference sequence). Trimming took off 4 bases at V and 3 bases at J, with 16 bases between the two ends. The CDR3 extends over 15 amino acids. CDR3 sequence reads: CASSSRGGGGYEQYF. DNA of the CDR3: TGTGCCAGCAGTTCCCGAGGGGGAGGGGGCTACGAGCAGTACTTC.

The chain combines TRBV6-1 with TRBJ1-3; D is unresolved. The CDR3 covers 15 residues. Germline loops: CDR1 MNHNS, CDR2 SASEGT. Trimming took off 8 bases at V and 1 base at J, with 15 bases between the two ends. The CDR3 here is CASLGRQSSGNTIYF. CDR3 nucleotide sequence: TGTGCCAGCCTAGGGAGGCAATCTTCTGGAAACACCATATATTTT.

The chain carries TRBV5-4 and TRBJ2-7, with a weak D call TRBD2 (7 bases). The CDR3 length is 12 residues. CDR1 and CDR2 from the germline V gene are SGHNT and YYREEE (reference sequence). V lost 7 bases, J lost 7 bases, and 15 bases lay in between. In DNA, the CDR3 is TGTGCCAGCGTCGGGGGGCTGGGGGAGCAGTACTTC. The encoded protein is CASVGGLGEQYF.